The sequence of this T cell receptor beta chain was determined in a study of shared clonotypes between healthy human individuals. General study points: For naive CD4 cells, 5% to 6.5% of clonotypes were shared across a few donors.

TCRdb keeps only in-frame clones here, not all; method: immunoSEQ multiplex PCR. The table shows approximately 2,300,000 clones, with approximately 90% occurring only once. The CDR3 has 15 residues. V lost 5 bases and J 9 bases, leaving 20 bases between the germline ends. Germline lookup yields CDR1 MDHEN and CDR2 SYDVKM. Comment on this clone: Its antigen is as yet unknown.

This TCR derives from a young man in good health. Some clones in this sample may be carry-over from other donors' samples. Sequenced sample: naive CD4+ T cells from PBMCs. Stated subset: CD45RA+ positively selected. The chain has TRBV28 and TRBJ2-4, with D possibly TRBD2 on 6 matching bases. CDR3 protein: CASSTLYSGSGIQYF. As DNA, the CDR3 is TGTGCCAGCAGTACGCTTTATAGCGGCTCGGGCATTCAGTACTTC.